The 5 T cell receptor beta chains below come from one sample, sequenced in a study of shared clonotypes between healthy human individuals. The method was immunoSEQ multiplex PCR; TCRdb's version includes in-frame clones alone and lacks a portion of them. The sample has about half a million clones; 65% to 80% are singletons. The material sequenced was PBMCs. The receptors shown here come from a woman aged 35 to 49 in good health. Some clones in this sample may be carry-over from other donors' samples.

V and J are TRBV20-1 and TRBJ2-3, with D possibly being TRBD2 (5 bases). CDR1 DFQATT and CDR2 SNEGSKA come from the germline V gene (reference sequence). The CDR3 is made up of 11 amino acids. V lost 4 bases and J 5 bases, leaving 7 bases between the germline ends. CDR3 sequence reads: CSATGLDTQYF. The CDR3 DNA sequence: TGCAGTGCTACTGGACTAGATACGCAGTATTTT.

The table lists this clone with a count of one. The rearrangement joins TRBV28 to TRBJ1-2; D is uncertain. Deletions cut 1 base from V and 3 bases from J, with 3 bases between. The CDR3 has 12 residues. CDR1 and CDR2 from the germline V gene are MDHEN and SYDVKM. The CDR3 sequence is CASSLLDYGYTF. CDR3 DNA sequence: TGTGCCAGCAGTTTATTGGACTATGGCTACACCTTC.

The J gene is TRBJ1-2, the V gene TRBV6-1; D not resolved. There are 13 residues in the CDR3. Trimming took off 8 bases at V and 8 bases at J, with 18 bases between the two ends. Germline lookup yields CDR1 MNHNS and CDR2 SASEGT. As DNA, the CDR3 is TGTGCCAGCCTCCTCGGCACATTTAGGGGCTACACCTTC. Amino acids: CASLLGTFRGYTF.

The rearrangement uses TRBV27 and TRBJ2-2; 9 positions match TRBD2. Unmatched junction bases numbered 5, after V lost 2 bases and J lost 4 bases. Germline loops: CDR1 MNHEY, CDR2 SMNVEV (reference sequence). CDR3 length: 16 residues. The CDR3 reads CASSLALAGRTGELFF. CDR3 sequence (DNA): TGTGCCAGCAGTTTAGCCCTAGCGGGACGCACCGGGGAGCTGTTTTTT.

CDR3 amino acids: CASSLMEGGSQPQHF. In nucleotides, the CDR3 is TGTGCCAGCAGCTTAATGGAGGGAGGGTCTCAGCCCCAGCATTTT. The chain recombines TRBV7-2 with TRBJ1-5; D not certain. V lost 2 bases, J lost 6 bases, and 14 bases lay in between. The CDR3 has 15 amino acids. CDR1 is SGHTA, CDR2 FQGNSA, per germline.